This passage covers 20 T cell receptor beta chains from one sample sequenced in a study of cytomegalovirus exposure and HLA in healthy donors. Vbeta (60) and Jbeta (13) primers were used in the PCR. TCRdb keeps only in-frame clones here, not all; method: immunoSEQ multiplex PCR. The sample shows some 150,000 clones, approximately 81% of them seen only once. The sample was PBMCs. The source of these receptors is a woman aged 18 to 35 in good health and CMV-seronegative.

This chain uses TRBV11-2 with TRBJ2-1; no clear D gene. CDR1 SGHAT and CDR2 FQNNGV come from the germline V gene. The V and J ends lost 3 bases and 0 bases respectively, with 18 bases between them. The CDR3 loop spans 18 amino acids. The CDR3 here is CASSFPARGTSSYNEQFF. The CDR3 nucleotides are TGTGCCAGCAGCTTCCCTGCACGCGGCACGAGCTCCTACAATGAGCAGTTCTTC.

The chain joins TRBV18 to TRBJ2-3, with D perhaps TRBD2 (6 bases). Germline CDR1 reads KGHSH; CDR2 reads LQKENI. This CDR3 is built from 14 residues. With 6 bases removed from V and 2 bases from J, the gap between germline ends came to 12 bases. The CDR3 sequence: CASSTDYYTDTQYF. In DNA form, the CDR3 reads TGTGCCAGCTCCACGGACTACTACACAGATACGCAGTATTTT.

The V and J genes are TRBV11-2 and TRBJ2-6; D is possibly TRBD2 (5 bases). The CDR3 is 15 amino acids. Germline CDR1 and CDR2: SGHAT and FQNNGV. The ends were cut back, 5 bases at V and 0 bases at J, with 8 bases in the middle. CDR3 in amino acids: CASSDYYSGANVLTF. The CDR3 nucleotides read TGTGCCAGCAGCGACTATTACTCTGGGGCCAACGTCCTGACTTTC.

V gene TRBV5-1 combines with J gene TRBJ1-3; 7 bases align to TRBD1. V trimming: 4 bases; J trimming: 0 bases; junction bases outside the gene matches: 4. Per the germline V gene, CDR1 is SGHRS and CDR2 is YFSETQ. This CDR3 region has 15 residues. The CDR3 here is CASSPGQTSGNTIYF. CDR3 sequence (DNA): TGCGCCAGCAGCCCGGGACAGACCTCTGGAAACACCATATATTTT.

The chain employs TRBV10-3 and TRBJ1-4; D not certain. Trimming took 10 bases from V and 0 from J, leaving 15 bases between them. Per the germline V gene, CDR1 is ENHRY and CDR2 is SYGVKD. The CDR3 contains 15 residues. CDR3 sequence: CATMIGGSTNEKLFF. The CDR3 DNA sequence: TGTGCCACTATGATCGGAGGGTCAACTAATGAAAAACTGTTTTTT.

The chain combines TRBV6-6 with TRBJ2-3, with D unclear. Germline CDR1 MNHNY, CDR2 SVGAGI (reference sequence). V lost 2 bases to trimming and J lost 6 bases, with 18 bases between them. The CDR3 consists of 16 residues. The CDR3 bases are TGTGCCAGCAGTTACCTCCCAGTAGGAATGAGGGATACGCAGTATTTT. Amino acids: CASSYLPVGMRDTQYF.

The chain has TRBV2 and TRBJ2-3; a weak D match, TRBD2 (6 bases). There are 15 residues in the CDR3. With 3 bases removed from V and 3 bases from J, the gap between germline ends came to 13 bases. Per the germline V gene, CDR1 is SNHLY and CDR2 is FYNNEI. CDR3 DNA sequence: TGTGCCAGCAGTGATGGAGGGGTACTGACAGATACGCAGTATTTT. It codes for CASSDGGVLTDTQYF.

The J gene is TRBJ1-2, the V gene TRBV10-3; D is possibly TRBD1 (6 bases). The CDR3 covers 13 residues. Germline CDR1 reads ENHRY; CDR2 reads SYGVKD. Between the trimmed V and J ends, which lost 6 bases and 4 bases, there was a span of 12 bases. CDR3 nucleotides: TGTGCCATCAGGAACCAGGGGATCTATGGCTACACCTTC. It yields the protein CAIRNQGIYGYTF.

The chain combines TRBV28 with TRBJ2-4, with D possibly matching TRBD1 (5 bases). The CDR3 sequence is 15 residues long. CDR1 and CDR2 (germline): MDHEN, SYDVKM. Trimming removed 6 bases from V and 4 bases from J, with 16 bases in between. Written as DNA, the CDR3 is TGTGCCAGCAGCTCCTTGCAGGGCCTGAAAAACATTCAGTACTTC. This codes for CASSSLQGLKNIQYF.

The sample holds one count of this clone. The J gene is TRBJ2-1, the V gene TRBV19; 10 bases agree with TRBD2. The CDR3 runs to 13 residues. Germline V gives CDR1 LNHDA, CDR2 SQIVND (reference sequence). V gave up 6 bases and J gave up 5 bases; unmatched junction bases: 1. The CDR3 nucleotides read TGTGCCAGTAGCAGCGGGGGGGACAATGAGCAGTTCTTC. Its translation is CASSSGGDNEQFF.

The gene calls are TRBV4-3 and TRBJ2-5, with 8 bases that match TRBD2. The CDR3 runs to 16 residues. The J segment lost 4 bases and the V segment lost 4 bases, leaving 11 bases of the junction unmatched. The V gene's germline CDR1 is LGHNA and CDR2 YSLEER. The CDR3 protein is CASSPGSGGGAETQYF. The DNA for the CDR3 is TGCGCCAGCAGCCCGGGCAGCGGGGGCGGGGCAGAGACCCAGTACTTC.

V gene TRBV2 combines with J gene TRBJ2-1; 9 nucleotides align to TRBD2. Trimming removed 7 bases from V and 2 bases from J; junction bases left unmatched: 3. The CDR3 has 14 amino acids. The germline V gene has CDR1 SNHLY and CDR2 FYNNEI. The CDR3 DNA follows: TGTGCCAGCACACAGCGGGAGGCCTACAATGAGCAGTTCTTC. Translating gives CASTQREAYNEQFF.

The genes are TRBV5-6 and TRBJ2-2, with D possibly matching TRBD1 (5 bases). The CDR3 extends over 15 amino acids. V lost 0 bases to trimming and J lost 6 bases, with 12 bases between them. Germline CDR1 SGHDT, CDR2 YYEEEE. CDR3 DNA: TGTGCCAGCAGCTTGGAGGGGCCAGGGTCCGGGGAGCTGTTTTTT. Protein sequence: CASSLEGPGSGELFF.

Concerning this clone: Other nucleotide sequences from this sample produce the same CDR3. The V gene is TRBV7-9, the J gene TRBJ2-3; D not resolved. Deletions cut 6 bases from V and 0 bases from J, with 4 bases between. The CDR3 has 12 residues. The germline V gene encodes CDR1 SEHNR and CDR2 FQNEAQ (reference sequence). In DNA form, the CDR3 reads TGTGCCAGCAGTTCGAGCACAGATACGCAGTATTTT. This codes for CASSSSTDTQYF.

The chain links TRBV10-3 to TRBJ1-2; D call uncertain. V was clipped by 3 bases and J by 1 base, with 6 bases between them. Germline loops: CDR1 ENHRY, CDR2 SYGVKD. The CDR3 consists of 13 residues. The CDR3 nucleotides read TGTGCCATCAGTGAAGGACTTAACTATGGCTACACCTTC. It is translated as CAISEGLNYGYTF.

The chain is built from TRBV27 and TRBJ1-4; weak D call: TRBD1 (5 bases). The germline V gene encodes CDR1 MNHEY and CDR2 SMNVEV (reference sequence). The CDR3 loop spans 15 amino acids. V was clipped by 0 bases and J by 8 bases, with 13 bases between them. The CDR3: CASSLSGGVWEKLFF. The CDR3 bases are TGTGCCAGCAGTTTATCGGGAGGGGTTTGGGAAAAACTGTTTTTT.

The V and J genes are TRBV5-1 and TRBJ1-2; 7 nucleotides match TRBD1. The CDR3 loop spans 14 amino acids. Germline V CDR1 and CDR2: SGHRS, YFSETQ. The V and J ends lost 4 bases and 0 bases, in that order; junction bases with no gene match: 3. The CDR3 region is CASSTGTANYGYTF. CDR3 coding DNA: TGCGCCAGCAGCACCGGGACAGCTAACTATGGCTACACCTTC.

This clone is a singleton in its sample. This chain uses TRBV7-2 with TRBJ1-2, with D unclear. Germline assignment: CDR1 SGHTA and CDR2 FQGNSA. V shed 5 bases and J shed 7 bases, with 11 bases lying between them. The CDR3 sequence is 12 residues long. The DNA for the CDR3 is TGTGCCAGCAGCCCAATGACTGGTGGCTACACCTTC. Its protein is CASSPMTGGYTF.

V is TRBV5-4 and J is TRBJ1-2, with TRBD1 identical over 8 bases. CDR3 length: 15 residues. V trimming: 4 bases; J trimming: 0 bases; junction bases outside the gene matches: 5. Germline assignment: CDR1 SGHNT and CDR2 YYREEE (reference sequence). The CDR3 bases are TGTGCCAGCAGCCCGGACAGGGCGCCTAACTATGGCTACACCTTC. This encodes CASSPDRAPNYGYTF.

This clone came up once. The chain carries TRBV18 and TRBJ2-5, with D maybe TRBD1 (6 bases). Germline V gene data show CDR1 as KGHSH and CDR2 as LQKENI. The V and J ends lost 5 bases and 5 bases respectively, with 27 bases between them. This CDR3 contains 18 residues. The CDR3 bases are TGTGCCAGCTCAAGTTACGGGCGGACAGATTTCCAGAGGGAGACCCAGTACTTC. It codes for CASSSYGRTDFQRETQYF.